Sequencing of this T cell receptor (beta chain) was carried out in a study of beta chain features in type 1 diabetes. The study's findings and limits: Moderately but significantly shorter TCRB CDR3s were found in Type 1 diabetes patients in all four CD4+ subsets.

As every portion of the isolated RNA was reverse transcribed, the sequencing read expressed TCRB transcripts. Generated by immunoSEQ multiplex PCR, the TCRdb table keeps only in-frame clones and is missing some. Of 310,000 or so clones in the sample, 8% were seen once. Trimming cost V 2 bases and J 7 bases; bases outside gene matches: 5. From germline, CDR1 is MNHNS and CDR2 SASEGT. The CDR3 is made up of 15 amino acids. CD4+ cells of the naive, central memory, regulatory and stem cell-like memory types were sorted via CD45RO/CCR7/CD25/CD127/CD95/CD27. This clone was recorded a few times. Antigen specificity is unknown.

This chain joins TRBV6-1 and TRBJ2-1; 10 nucleotides match TRBD2. What was sequenced was central memory CD4+ T cells from blood. The sequence came from a woman under 30 in good health. The CDR3 region has the DNA TGTGCCAGCAGTGAACTGTCTAGCGGGAGAAATGAGCAGTTCTTC. Amino acids: CASSELSSGRNEQFF.